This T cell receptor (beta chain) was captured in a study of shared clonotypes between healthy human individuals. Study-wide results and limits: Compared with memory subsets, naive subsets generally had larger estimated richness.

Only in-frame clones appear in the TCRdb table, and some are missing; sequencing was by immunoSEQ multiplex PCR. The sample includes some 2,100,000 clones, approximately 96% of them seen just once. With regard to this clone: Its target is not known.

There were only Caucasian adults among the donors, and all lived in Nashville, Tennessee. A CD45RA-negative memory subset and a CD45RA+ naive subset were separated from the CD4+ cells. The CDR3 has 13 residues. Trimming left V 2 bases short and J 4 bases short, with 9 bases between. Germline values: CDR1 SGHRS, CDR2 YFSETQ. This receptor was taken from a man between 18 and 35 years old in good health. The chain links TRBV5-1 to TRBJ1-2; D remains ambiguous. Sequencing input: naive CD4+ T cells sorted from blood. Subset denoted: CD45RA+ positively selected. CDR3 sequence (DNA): TGCGCCAGCAGCTTTGACGGATCCTATGGCTACACCTTC. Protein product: CASSFDGSYGYTF.